This TCR beta chain was identified during a study of T-cell memory formation after mild COVID-19. This clonotype was picked up a small number of times. This CDR3 is built from 15 residues. V gave up 4 bases and J gave up 1 base, with 11 bases separating them. Germline CDR1 and CDR2: LNHDA and SQIVND (reference sequence). Using constant-segment primers, 5'RACE produced TCR alpha and TCR beta cDNA libraries carrying sample barcodes and UMIs. MiXCR was run by TCRdb on the 5' RACE reads, yielding one entry per CDR3 protein. This table holds about 560,000 distinct CDR3 sequences, roughly 22% found once. This receptor was identified in an adult woman who had mild COVID-19 (a few samples of this study predate the infection). Cell type and time point are not known. The rearrangement links TRBV19 to TRBJ1-3; D remains unclear. The sequenced sample was PBMCs or a T cell subset sorted from them (not recorded which). In DNA, the CDR3 is TGTGCCAGTAGTAAGGGAATGGCTTCTGGAAACACCATATATTTT. Residues: CASSKGMASGNTIYF.